Here is one T cell receptor (beta chain) with its context. This may arise from a read error, as a much more abundant clone is one base away. The sample is drawn from a study of T-cell reconstitution after alpha-beta-depleted transplantation in children. This CDR3 contains 14 residues. The V gene's germline CDR1 is LNHNV and CDR2 YYDKDF (reference sequence). The library targeted TCRbeta and was prepared with unique molecular identifiers. TCRdb re-analysed the PCR reads in MiXCR, keeping a single row per CDR3 protein. This sample has 250,000 to 300,000 distinct CDR3 sequences, with 11% found just once. The sample was peripheral blood, taken 180 days after TCRalphabeta/CD19-depleted stem cell transplant. The TCR was taken from a male patient under 10 years old who had a stem cell transplant for chronic granulomatous disease, so the T cells may come from the graft donor. The chain joins TRBV15 to TRBJ2-5, with D possibly being TRBD1 (6 bases). CDR3 protein: CATSRDAGEDTQYF. The CDR3 region has the DNA TGTGCCACCAGCAGAGATGCAGGGGAAGATACCCAGTACTTC.